This TCR beta chain was identified during a study of blood T cell repertoires in COVID-19. The germline V gene encodes CDR1 SNHLY and CDR2 FYNNEI. The length of the CDR3 is 14 residues. V lost 6 bases to trimming and J lost 4 bases, with 15 bases between them. The assay was immunoSEQ multiplex PCR, and TCRdb's table has in-frame clones only and misses some. The repertoire holds tens of thousands of clones, around 92% seen once, with around 6% in the top ten. The sequence came from an elderly woman with acute or convalescent COVID-19. The chain recombines TRBV2 with TRBJ2-5, with D possibly being TRBD1 (5 bases). Specimen: peripheral blood. The chain's CDR3 is CASSQGGLGETQYF. Here the CDR3 DNA reads TGTGCCAGCAGCCAGGGTGGGTTAGGAGAGACCCAGTACTTC.